This T cell receptor beta chain came from a study of blood T cells in healthy people across ages. Study-wide results and caveats: Across the age range, TCR beta diversity per million T cells fell in a roughly linear way. Donors of long life had a larger count of naive CD4+ cells and greater diversity than aged donors.

About this clonotype: No antigen is known for it.

It was with a sample-barcoded 5' primer and a J-beta primer mix that a second PCR of roughly 7 to 12 cycles was run. Each CDR3 protein gets one entry after TCRdb re-called the 5' RACE reads with MiXCR. This table holds roughly 2 million distinct CDR3 sequences, roughly 50% found once. The CDR3 length is 18 residues. Per the germline V gene, CDR1 is SGHTA and CDR2 is FQGTGA. V lost 6 bases, J lost 0 bases, and 6 bases stayed unmatched. The material sequenced was blood. This chain joins TRBV7-3 and TRBJ2-1; 15 positions agree with TRBD2. The clonotype originates from a woman between 40 and 50 years old in good health. Written as DNA, the CDR3 is TGTGCCAGCAGATCCGGGACTAGCGGGGGGAACTCCTACAATGAGCAGTTCTTC. Residues: CASRSGTSGGNSYNEQFF.